These 11 T cell receptor beta chains originate from one sample sequenced in a study of blood T cells in healthy people across ages (dated by TCRdb to between 2014 and 2016). The protocol used for the library was 5' RACE. The run used an Illumina HiSeq 2500. A second roughly 7 to 11 cycle PCR used a sample-barcoded 5' primer and a J-beta primer mix. TCRdb reanalyzed the raw reads on its own, using fastp at Q25 for trimming and MiXCR for clone calling, and kept in-frame beta chains. Merged by CDR3 protein, the rows form single entries marked with the most common genes and DNA. The sample table shows about 1.4 million distinct CDR3 sequences, and roughly 59% are seen once. The ten largest clones take up 6.7% of the sample. The specimen sequenced was blood. These receptors all come from a man aged 18-30 years in good health.

The chain has TRBV29-1 and TRBJ2-3; D might be TRBD1 (6 bases). The CDR3 extends over 14 amino acids. Germline CDR1 and CDR2: SQVTM and ANQGSEA. V was trimmed by 3 bases and J by 3 bases, leaving 13 bases between them. CDR3 in amino acids: CSVDRSGATDTQYF. CDR3 sequence (DNA): TGCAGCGTTGATCGATCAGGGGCAACAGATACGCAGTATTTT.

The rearrangement uses TRBV29-1 and TRBJ2-2; TRBD2 matches at 9 bases. The CDR3 extends over 17 amino acids. Germline loops: CDR1 SQVTM, CDR2 ANQGSEA. Trimming took 5 bases from V and 3 from J; bases not matched to a gene: 13. The CDR3 sequence is CSVKSTGTSYYTGELFF. The CDR3 nucleotides are TGCAGCGTTAAAAGTACCGGGACTAGCTATTACACCGGGGAGCTGTTTTTT.

This clonotype was seen a handful of times. The chain couples TRBV7-9 to TRBJ2-1; 10 nucleotides align to TRBD2. The CDR3 has 15 amino acids. The germline V gene encodes CDR1 SEHNR and CDR2 FQNEAQ (reference sequence). With 8 bases clipped from V and 7 bases from J, the junction kept 11 bases outside the gene matches. As DNA, the CDR3 is TGTGCCAGCGAGAACCTAGCGGGAGAACGTAATGAGCAGTTCTTC. It specifies CASENLAGERNEQFF. Variable domain in full (rest from reference TRBV7-9 and TRBJ2-1): DTGVSQNPRHKITKRGQNVTFRCDPISEHNRLYWYRQTLGQGPEFLTYFQNEAQLEKSRLLSDRFSAERPKGSFSTLEIQRTEQGDSAMYLCASENLAGERNEQFFGPGTRLTVL.

In regard to this clonotype: Its ends do not fully match the called genes, so a read error is possible. This chain uses TRBV12-3 or TRBV12-4 with TRBJ2-1; 7 nucleotides match TRBD2. The CDR3 extends over 17 amino acids. The CDR3: CASTGRLAESSYNEKFF. The CDR3 bases are TGTGCCAGCACCGGGAGGCTAGCGGAAAGCTCCTACAATGAGAAGTTCTTC.

The chain employs TRBV4-3 and TRBJ2-1; maybe TRBD1 (6 bases). Germline CDR1 is LGHNA and CDR2 is YSLEER. The germline V and J ends were trimmed by 0 bases and 8 bases, with 14 bases remaining between them. The CDR3 has 15 residues. The CDR3 nucleotides are TGCGCCAGCAGCCAAGAAGGGGACAACCTCCATGAGCAGTTCTTC. Translated, it gives CASSQEGDNLHEQFF.

The chain has TRBV4-1 and TRBJ2-1; D possibly corresponds to TRBD2 (6 bases). Trimming removed 0 bases at V and 7 bases at J, with 13 bases between. This CDR3 contains 15 residues. CDR1 and CDR2 (germline): MGHRA, YSYEKL. The CDR3 spells CASSQETSFKNEQFF. The DNA of the CDR3 is TGCGCCAGCAGCCAAGAGACTAGTTTCAAGAATGAGCAGTTCTTC.

This rearrangement joins TRBV7-2 to TRBJ1-2; D is unresolved. Per the germline V gene, CDR1 is SGHTA and CDR2 is FQGNSA. Trimming cost V 7 bases and J 5 bases, with 11 bases left between them. The CDR3 length is 12 residues. CDR3 sequence (DNA): TGTGCCAGCATCCGCGCGGGGTATGGCTACACCTTC. The encoded protein is CASIRAGYGYTF.

The sample holds one count of this clonotype. The gene calls are TRBV7-2 and TRBJ2-3; 10 nucleotides match TRBD2. The CDR3 consists of 15 residues. V lost 3 bases and J lost 6; bases outside the gene matches: 6. Germline V gene lookup returns CDR1 SGHTA and CDR2 FQGNSA. The CDR3 reads CASSFSGGSLDTQYF. The CDR3 DNA reads TGTGCCAGCAGCTTTAGCGGGGGGAGTTTGGATACGCAGTATTTT.

The V and J genes are TRBV6-1 and TRBJ2-1; D gene uncertain. The germline CDR1 and CDR2 sequences are MNHNS and SASEGT. The CDR3 runs 14 residues. Trimming pared 7 bases from V and 0 bases from J, leaving 10 bases between. This CDR3 reads CASMTRDSYNEQFF. For the CDR3, the DNA is TGTGCCAGCATGACCCGTGACTCCTACAATGAGCAGTTCTTC.

The chain joins TRBV4-1 to TRBJ2-7; D possibly matches TRBD1 or TRBD2 (5 bases each). The CDR3 has 13 residues. The V end lost 8 bases, the J end lost 2 bases, and 13 bases lay between the germline ends. CDR1 and CDR2 from the germline V gene are MGHRA and YSYEKL. CDR3 sequence: CASGTLGAYEQYF. CDR3 nucleotide sequence: TGCGCCAGCGGCACTTTGGGGGCCTACGAGCAGTACTTC.

The chain carries TRBV10-3 and TRBJ1-6; 10 bases align to TRBD1. This CDR3 is 17 amino acids long. Trimming cost V 2 bases and J 8 bases; bases outside gene matches: 9. Germline V lookup: CDR1 ENHRY, CDR2 SYGVKD. The CDR3 DNA reads TGTGCCATCAGTGAGGCACCGGGACAGGGGAGGCATTCACCCCTCCACTTT. It yields the protein CAISEAPGQGRHSPLHF.